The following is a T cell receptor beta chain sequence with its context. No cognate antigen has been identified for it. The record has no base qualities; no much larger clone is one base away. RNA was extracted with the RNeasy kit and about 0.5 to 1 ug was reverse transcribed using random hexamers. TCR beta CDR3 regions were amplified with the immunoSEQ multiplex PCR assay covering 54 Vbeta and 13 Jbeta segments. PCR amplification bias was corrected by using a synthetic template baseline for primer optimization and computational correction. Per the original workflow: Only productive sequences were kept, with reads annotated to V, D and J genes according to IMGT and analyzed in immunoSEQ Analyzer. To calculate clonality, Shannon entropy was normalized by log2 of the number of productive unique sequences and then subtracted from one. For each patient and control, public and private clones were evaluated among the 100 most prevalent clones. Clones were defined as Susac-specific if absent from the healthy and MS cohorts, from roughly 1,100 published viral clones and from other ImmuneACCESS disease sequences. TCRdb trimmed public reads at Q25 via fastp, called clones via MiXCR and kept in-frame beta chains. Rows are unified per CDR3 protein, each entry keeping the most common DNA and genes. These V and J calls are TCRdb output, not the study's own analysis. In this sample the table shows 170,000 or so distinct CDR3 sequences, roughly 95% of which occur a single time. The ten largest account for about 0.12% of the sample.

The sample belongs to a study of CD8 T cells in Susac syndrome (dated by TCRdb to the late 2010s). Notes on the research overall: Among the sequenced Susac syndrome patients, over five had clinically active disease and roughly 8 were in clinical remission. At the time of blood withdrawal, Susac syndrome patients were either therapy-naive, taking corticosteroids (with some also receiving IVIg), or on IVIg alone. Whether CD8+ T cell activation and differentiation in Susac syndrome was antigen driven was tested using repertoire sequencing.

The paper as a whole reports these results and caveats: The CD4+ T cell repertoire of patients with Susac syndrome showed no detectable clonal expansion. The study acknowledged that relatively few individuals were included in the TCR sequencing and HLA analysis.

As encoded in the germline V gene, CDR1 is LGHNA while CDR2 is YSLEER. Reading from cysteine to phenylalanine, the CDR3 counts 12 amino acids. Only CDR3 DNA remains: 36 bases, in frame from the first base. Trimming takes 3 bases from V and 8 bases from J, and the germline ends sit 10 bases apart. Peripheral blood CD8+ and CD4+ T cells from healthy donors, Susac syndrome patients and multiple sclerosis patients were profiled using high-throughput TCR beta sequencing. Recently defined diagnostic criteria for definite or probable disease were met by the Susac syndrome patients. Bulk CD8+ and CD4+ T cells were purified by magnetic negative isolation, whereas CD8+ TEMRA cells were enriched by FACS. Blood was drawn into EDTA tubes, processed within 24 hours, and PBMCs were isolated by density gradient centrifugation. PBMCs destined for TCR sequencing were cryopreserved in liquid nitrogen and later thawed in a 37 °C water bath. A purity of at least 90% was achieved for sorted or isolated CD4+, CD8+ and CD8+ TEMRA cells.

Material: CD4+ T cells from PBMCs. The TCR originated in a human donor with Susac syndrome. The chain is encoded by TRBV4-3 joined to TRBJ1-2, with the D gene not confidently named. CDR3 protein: CASSQGREGYTF. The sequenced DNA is TGCGCCAGCAGCCAGGGAAGGGAGGGCTACACCTTC.